This T cell receptor (beta chain) was identified in a study of Ad26.COV2.S vaccination and SARS-CoV-2 variants. Treatment described: some 19 received Ad26.COV2.S at low or high dose, single or two shots; about 5 received placebo; per-sample allocation not given. On day 63 after the first injection, vaccine and placebo recipients gave samples. The CDR3 has 15 residues. In germline, CDR1 is MDHEN, CDR2 SYDVKM. Trimming stripped 3 bases from V and 4 bases from J, with 13 bases between. Sequencing used immunoSEQ multiplex PCR; TCRdb keeps in-frame clones, though not all of them. The table shows about 280,000 clones, with 87% occurring only once.

This chain links TRBV28 with TRBJ1-5, with D possibly TRBD1 on 6 matching bases. The sample in question was peripheral blood, obtained in a trial of Ad26.COV2.S vaccine versus placebo. This TCR came from a person aged 18 to 65 who received the Ad26.COV2.S COVID-19 vaccine or a placebo. The CDR3 sequence: CASSFTARGNQPQHF. The CDR3 DNA reads TGTGCCAGCAGTTTCACAGCGAGGGGGAATCAGCCCCAGCATTTT.